This record covers a single TCR beta chain. These data are taken from a study of shared T cell receptors in the human thymus. The repertoire was sequenced with immunoSEQ multiplex PCR; TCRdb's copy has only in-frame clones and lacks some. Among more than 300,000 clones listed, just under 95% were seen once. Looked up from germline, CDR1 is MNHNY and CDR2 is SVGAGI (reference sequence). Trimming cost V 6 bases and J 6 bases, with 15 bases left between them. The CDR3 covers 14 residues. V and J are TRBV6-6 and TRBJ1-5; no reliable D call. Sequenced material: thymocytes. The TCR comes from a human donor. CDR3 sequence (DNA): TGTGCCAGCAGCTTGGGCGGACGGGTTCAGCCCCAGCATTTT. Amino acids: CASSLGGRVQPQHF.